Presented here are 5 T cell receptor beta chains from one specimen sequenced in a study of spatial heterogeneity in lung cancer. One entry per CDR3 protein results from TCRdb running MiXCR on the 5' RACE reads. Of approximately 92,000 distinct CDR3 sequences in the sample, about 12% were seen once. Stated time point: sample taken at primary tumor resection. Source: PBMCs, taken at surgery. The receptor set was obtained from a male donor with early-stage non-small cell lung cancer.

This chain connects TRBV5-6 to TRBJ1-1; 11 nucleotides align to TRBD1. Germline values: CDR1 SGHDT, CDR2 YYEEEE. Trimming removed 4 bases from V and 0 bases from J; junction bases left unmatched: 5. CDR3 length: 16 residues. CDR3: CASSLGQGGMNTEAFF. As DNA, the CDR3 is TGTGCCAGCAGCCTGGGACAGGGGGGGATGAACACTGAAGCTTTCTTT.

This clonotype has more than one count but fewer than ten. The J gene is TRBJ2-3, the V gene TRBV6-6; 12 bases line up with TRBD2. Germline CDR1 reads MNHNY; CDR2 reads SVGAGI (reference sequence). This CDR3 region has 14 residues. V was clipped by 9 bases and J by 5 bases; unmatched bases: 6. Written as DNA, the CDR3 is TGTGCCAGTACTAGCGGGGGGTGGAAAGATACGCAGTATTTT. Protein: CASTSGGWKDTQYF.

There are a few counts of this clonotype. This chain uses TRBV11-2 with TRBJ1-1, with 7 bases matching TRBD1. V dropped 4 bases and J dropped 1; count of bases not matched to a gene: 3. CDR3 length: 14 amino acids. The germline V gene has CDR1 SGHAT and CDR2 FQNNGV. Here the CDR3 DNA reads TGTGCCAGCAGCTCGGGACAGAAGAACACTGAAGCTTTCTTT. Amino acid sequence: CASSSGQKNTEAFF.

This clonotype was recorded a few times. V and J are TRBV7-2 and TRBJ2-5; 7 nucleotides align to TRBD2. This CDR3 has 15 residues. CDR1 is SGHTA and CDR2 is FQGNSA in the germline V gene. The V segment lost 3 bases and the J segment 5 bases; nucleotides outside the gene matches: 9. CDR3 loop: CASSFDTGGGETQYF. The CDR3 DNA follows: TGTGCCAGCAGCTTCGATACGGGGGGAGGGGAGACCCAGTACTTC.

This clonotype was recorded a few times. For the CDR3, the DNA is TGTGCCAGCAGCTTGACAGGGGAAGCTTTCTTT. Translated: CASSLTGEAFF. The chain couples TRBV5-6 to TRBJ1-1, with D tentatively TRBD1 (6 bases). This CDR3 comprises 11 residues. The V gene's germline CDR1 is SGHDT and CDR2 YYEEEE. Trimming pared 1 base from V and 8 bases from J, leaving 6 bases between.